The subject of this entry is one TCR beta chain. The antigen remains undetermined. The data belong to a study of molecular identifiers for immune sequencing clone quantification. General study findings and limits: Jurkat TCR RNA from one cell was spiked into 1 million or so naive cells, and it was reportedly detectable there. The study found clones above 20 RNA copies held over 99% of effector molecules and under 1% in naive cells.

A CD8+CD4-CCR7+CD45RA+ gate was used to sort naive CD8 T cells. This CDR3 has 14 residues. V was cut by 6 bases and J by 9 bases, with 18 bases left in between. Previously described methods with listed TCR primers produced the bulk TCR libraries. MiXCR was run by TCRdb on the PCR reads, yielding one entry per CDR3 protein. In the table there are around 460,000 distinct CDR3 sequences, 20% to 25% of which are singletons. The origin of this receptor is a human donor in good health. Some libraries in this study had Jurkat cell RNA spiked in. The chain joins TRBV12-3 or TRBV12-4 to TRBJ1-5, with a tentative D call TRBD1 (6 bases). Source material: naive CD8+ T cells from blood, with Jurkat cell RNA spiked in. Subset in this sample: FACS-sorted CD8+CD4-CCR7+CD45RA+ naive T cells. The CDR3 loop reads CASSPQGMEGPQHF. In nucleotides, the CDR3 is TGTGCCAGCAGCCCACAGGGAATGGAAGGGCCCCAGCATTTT.